Listed here are 20 T cell receptor beta chains from one sample, sequenced in a study of shared clonotypes between healthy human individuals (dated by TCRdb to the early 2020s). The library was generated by the immunoSEQ multiplex PCR assay. TCRdb re-hosts the immuneACCESS table, in-frame sequences only. Its copies lack some clones; in the studies checked, an unresolved V gene accounts for under half of them, and the cause for the rest is not known. This sample holds around 980,000 clones; approximately 80% were observed only once. Of the sample, roughly 0.61% falls within the top ten clones. The specimen sequenced was memory CD4+ T cells from PBMCs. Explained via the paper, the cell subset or site label denotes: CD45RA-negative fraction. The receptors stem from a man aged 18 to 29 in good health. Some clones in this sample may be carry-over from other donors' samples.

The chain uses TRBV5-1 and TRBJ2-3; TRBD2 matches 11 bases. The junction had 9 bases not matched to a gene; V was cut back by 4 bases and J by 2 bases. The CDR3 has 17 residues. In germline, CDR1 is SGHRS, CDR2 YFSETQ. Here the CDR3 reads CASSPQPGLAVTDTQYF. The CDR3 DNA reads as TGCGCCAGCAGCCCACAGCCGGGACTAGCGGTCACAGATACGCAGTATTTT.

The V gene is TRBV7-2, the J gene TRBJ1-2; tentative D call: TRBD1 (5 bases). The CDR3 has 12 residues. Germline CDR1 SGHTA, CDR2 FQGNSA. The germline V and J ends were trimmed by 2 bases and 6 bases, with 7 bases remaining between them. The CDR3 spells CASSLQGHGYTF. The DNA for the CDR3 is TGTGCCAGCAGCTTACAGGGCCATGGCTACACCTTC.

The J gene is TRBJ1-2, the V gene TRBV6-5; D is unclear. The CDR3 covers 13 residues. Germline V gene sequence: CDR1 MNHEY, CDR2 SVGAGI. Trimming pared 5 bases from V and 8 bases from J, leaving 15 bases between. CDR3 amino acids: CASSISGLRGYTF. The CDR3 nucleotides read TGTGCCAGCAGTATTTCTGGACTCCGCGGCTACACCTTC.

The chain combines TRBV5-1 with TRBJ2-5, with unresolved D. The CDR3 spans 14 residues. Trimming removed 7 bases at V and 2 bases at J, with 15 bases between. Germline V lookup: CDR1 SGHRS, CDR2 YFSETQ. CDR3 protein: CASAFGRTQETQYF. In nucleotides, the CDR3 is TGCGCCAGCGCGTTTGGCAGAACTCAAGAGACCCAGTACTTC.

This rearrangement joins TRBV5-1 to TRBJ2-7; 7 nucleotides match TRBD2. The CDR3 runs to 15 residues. Germline loops: CDR1 SGHRS, CDR2 YFSETQ. V lost 4 bases to trimming and J lost 6 bases; unmatched junction nucleotides: 13. The CDR3 region has the DNA TGCGCCAGCAGCCCCGGGGGAGCGGGGCTAGGCGAGCAGTACTTC. This sequence encodes CASSPGGAGLGEQYF.

V usage is TRBV7-2 and J usage is TRBJ2-5, with D perhaps matching TRBD1 (6 bases). The CDR3 extends over 16 amino acids. Looked up from germline, CDR1 is SGHTA and CDR2 is FQGNSA. V lost 6 bases, J lost 4 bases, and 21 bases lay in between. The CDR3 coding sequence is TGTGCCAGCAGGTCACCGACAGGAACCCTCAGAGAGACCCAGTACTTC. This translates into CASRSPTGTLRETQYF.

V gene TRBV2 combines with J gene TRBJ2-1; D possibly matches TRBD1 or TRBD2 (5 bases each). CDR1 SNHLY and CDR2 FYNNEI come from the germline V gene. The CDR3 covers 13 residues. Trimming left V 7 bases short and J 4 bases short, with 11 bases between. CDR3 sequence reads: CASKGTEYNEQFF. In DNA, the CDR3 is TGTGCCAGCAAAGGGACGGAGTACAATGAGCAGTTCTTC.

The chain joins TRBV9 to TRBJ2-2; possible D gene TRBD1, 6 bases. Looked up from germline, CDR1 is SGDLS and CDR2 is YYNGEE. Trimming left V 4 bases short and J 6 bases short, with 16 bases between. There are 15 residues in the CDR3. CDR3 residues: CASSFDGGAPGELFF. CDR3 DNA sequence: TGTGCCAGCAGCTTCGATGGGGGCGCTCCCGGGGAGCTGTTTTTT.

J is TRBJ1-3 and V is TRBV4-1, with D possibly TRBD1 on 5 matching bases. This CDR3 contains 15 residues. The V end was cut by 1 base, the J end by 9 bases, with 16 bases between. Germline lookup yields CDR1 MGHRA and CDR2 YSYEKL. The CDR3 DNA reads TGCGCCAGCAGCCAAGGGAGGACTGAGGGGACCACCATATATTTT. It specifies CASSQGRTEGTTIYF.

The chain employs TRBV11-3 and TRBJ2-1; D possibly corresponds to TRBD2 (6 bases). The germline CDR1 and CDR2 sequences are SGHNT and YENEEA. The CDR3 has 16 residues. V shed 1 base and J shed 3 bases, with 13 bases lying between them. The CDR3 region is CASSLVRGGVYNEQFF. In nucleotides, the CDR3 is TGTGCCAGCAGCTTAGTAAGGGGAGGAGTCTACAATGAGCAGTTCTTC.

Here the CDR3 reads CASSFLGASLADTQYF. CDR3 nucleotide sequence: TGTGCCAGCTCATTCCTGGGGGCATCCCTCGCAGATACGCAGTATTTT. The rearrangement uses TRBV18 and TRBJ2-3; possible D gene TRBD1, 6 bases. CDR3 size: 16 residues. The germline V gene encodes CDR1 KGHSH and CDR2 LQKENI. V lost 5 bases, J lost 4 bases, and 19 bases lay in between.

V gene TRBV15 combines with J gene TRBJ2-2; possibly TRBD2 for D (6 bases). CDR1 and CDR2 from the germline V gene are LNHNV and YYDKDF (reference sequence). The CDR3 spans 16 residues. The ends were cut back, 1 base at V and 4 bases at J, with 13 bases in the middle. CDR3 protein: CATSRVPGATTGELFF. For the CDR3, the DNA is TGTGCCACCAGCAGAGTTCCGGGAGCGACCACCGGGGAGCTGTTTTTT.

This clone was seen only once. The V and J genes are TRBV6-5 and TRBJ1-4; D gene uncertain. Per germline, CDR1 MNHEY and CDR2 SVGAGI. V lost 10 bases and J 4 bases, leaving 13 bases between the germline ends. The CDR3 consists of 13 residues. The CDR3 bases are TGTGCCATCTCCCGGGATTTTAATGAAAAACTGTTTTTT. Encoded protein: CAISRDFNEKLFF.

The chain is built from TRBV2 and TRBJ2-7; 15 positions match TRBD2. CDR1 and CDR2 from the germline V gene are SNHLY and FYNNEI. Losses at the gene ends were 6 bases for V and 8 bases for J; bases not matched to a gene: 8. The CDR3 contains 15 residues. CDR3 loop: CASRDPGLAGGKQYF. The DNA of the CDR3 is TGTGCCAGCAGAGACCCGGGACTAGCGGGAGGAAAGCAGTACTTC.

This clone was observed once. The CDR3 DNA reads as TGTGCCAGCAGCTTAGTGTCGGGGCGCGCGGGGGAGCAGTACTTC. The encoded protein is CASSLVSGRAGEQYF. This chain connects TRBV7-9 to TRBJ2-7; tentative D call: TRBD2 (6 bases). The CDR3 has 15 residues. Deletions cut 1 base from V and 7 bases from J, with 17 bases between. Germline values: CDR1 SEHNR, CDR2 FQNEAQ (reference sequence).

In nucleotides, the CDR3 is TGCGCCAGCAGCTTGACAGACGCTAATGAAAAACTGTTTTTT. Residues: CASSLTDANEKLFF. V and J are TRBV5-1 and TRBJ1-4, with D unresolved. The germline gives CDR1 SGHRS, CDR2 YFSETQ. This CDR3 region has 14 residues. Trimming took 1 base from V and 3 from J, leaving 7 bases between them. The full variable domain, its missing parts supplied by reference TRBV5-1 and TRBJ1-4, is KAGVTQTPRYLIKTRGQQVTLSCSPISGHRSVSWYQQTPGQGLQFLFEYFSETQRNKGNFPGRFSGRQFSNSRSEMNVSTLELGDSALYLCASSLTDANEKLFFGSGTQLSVL.

This clone was detected only a few times. CDR3 residues: CASSLGATNTEAFF. In nucleotides, the CDR3 is TGTGCCAGCAGCCTCGGGGCTACAAACACTGAAGCTTTCTTT. The chain links TRBV7-9 to TRBJ1-1, with D possibly being TRBD1 (5 bases). The V gene lost 5 bases and the J gene lost 2 bases, with 12 bases spanning the gap. Germline-derived CDR1 and CDR2 are SEHNR and FQNEAQ (reference sequence). The CDR3 length is 14 residues.

In this sample, this clone turned up once. J is TRBJ1-1 and V is TRBV7-8; no clear D gene. This CDR3 has 14 residues. Trimming left V 5 bases short and J 1 base short, with 11 bases between. Germline-derived CDR1 and CDR2 are SGHVS and FQNEAQ. The CDR3: CASSLYRENTEAFF. CDR3 sequence (DNA): TGTGCCAGCAGCCTTTACAGAGAGAACACTGAAGCTTTCTTT.

The chain has TRBV2 and TRBJ2-7, with unresolved D. The length of the CDR3 is 13 residues. The V and J ends lost 4 bases and 7 bases respectively, with 14 bases between them. The germline V gene encodes CDR1 SNHLY and CDR2 FYNNEI. DNA for the CDR3: TGTGCCAGCAGTGGGGAAGTTTACGGAGAGCAGTACTTC. Translation gives CASSGEVYGEQYF.

The V gene is TRBV7-3, the J gene TRBJ1-1; unclear D gene. CDR1 and CDR2 from the germline V gene are SGHTA and FQGTGA. The V end was cut by 0 bases, the J end by 1 base, with 9 bases between. The CDR3 is 15 residues long. CDR3 loop: CASSLTPKENTEAFF. The CDR3 DNA reads as TGTGCCAGCAGCTTAACCCCCAAGGAGAACACTGAAGCTTTCTTT.